The 16 T cell receptor beta chains below all came from one sample that was sequenced in a study of PD-L1 blockade in urothelial cancer. Time point noted: peripheral blood 6 weeks after treatment start. Measured with immunoSEQ multiplex PCR; TCRdb has only the in-frame clones, and not every one. The data show about 91,000 clones, less than 85% seen once. The source was PBMCs, collected around atezolizumab (anti-PD-L1) treatment. These receptors were collected from a man between 65 and 85 years old with urothelial cancer.

The chain uses TRBV7-3 and TRBJ2-5; D is perhaps TRBD2 (5 bases). Germline V gives CDR1 SGHTA, CDR2 FQGTGA. The V end lost 4 bases, the J end lost 5 bases, and 17 bases lay between the germline ends. This CDR3 is built from 15 residues. CDR3: CASSSTGNDRETQYF. The CDR3 region has the DNA TGTGCCAGCAGCTCCACCGGGAACGACCGGGAGACCCAGTACTTC. Complete variable domain (other parts from reference TRBV7-3 and TRBJ2-5): GAGVSQTPSNKVTEKGKYVELRCDPISGHTALYWYRQSLGQGPEFLIYFQGTGAADDSGLPNDRFFAVRPEGSVSTLKIQRTERGDSAVYLCASSSTGNDRETQYFGPGTRLLVL.

The chain recombines TRBV27 with TRBJ2-7, with 8 bases aligning to TRBD2. Germline lookup yields CDR1 MNHEY and CDR2 SMNVEV (reference sequence). V was clipped by 5 bases and J by 2 bases; unmatched bases: 17. CDR3 length: 18 residues. The CDR3 nucleotides read TGTGCCAGCAGTAAACTCCTTCGGGGGAGCGGGGGTACCTACGAGCAGTACTTC. Translated: CASSKLLRGSGGTYEQYF.

The chain carries TRBV5-8 and TRBJ2-1; D perhaps matches TRBD2 (7 bases). V lost 4 bases and J 9 bases, leaving 14 bases between the germline ends. Germline CDR1 is SGHTS and CDR2 is YDEGEE. This CDR3 is 13 amino acids long. The CDR3 region is CASSGGALGEQFF. The CDR3 nucleotides read TGTGCCAGCAGCGGGGGGGCCTTGGGTGAGCAGTTCTTC.

The rearrangement joins TRBV19 to TRBJ1-2; the D is unclear. CDR3 length: 14 amino acids. Trimming shortened V by 4 bases and J by 4 bases, and 13 bases separated the two germline ends. Germline-derived CDR1 and CDR2 are LNHDA and SQIVND (reference sequence). For the CDR3, the DNA is TGTGCCAGTAGTACCCCTCAACGAGCCTATGGCTACACCTTC. Translated: CASSTPQRAYGYTF.

The chain has TRBV19 and TRBJ1-1, with D uncertain. V was trimmed by 6 bases and J by 1 base, leaving 6 bases between them. The germline V gene has CDR1 LNHDA and CDR2 SQIVND (reference sequence). This CDR3 comprises 12 residues. The CDR3 region has the DNA TGTGCCAGTAGCAACAGGAACACTGAAGCTTTCTTT. Its translation is CASSNRNTEAFF.

The chain recombines TRBV15 with TRBJ1-6; 10 bases map to TRBD1. The length of the CDR3 is 12 residues. Germline CDR1 and CDR2: LNHNV and YYDKDF (reference sequence). In nucleotides, the CDR3 is TGTGCGACTGGGACAGGGGTTTCACCCCTCCACTTT. It yields the protein CATGTGVSPLHF.

The rearrangement links TRBV2 to TRBJ2-5, with 8 positions matching TRBD2. Per germline, CDR1 SNHLY and CDR2 FYNNEI. This CDR3 contains 16 residues. With 7 bases clipped from V and 2 bases from J, the junction kept 12 bases outside the gene matches. CDR3 DNA: TGTGCCAGCACTCTAGACGGGGGGGAACATCAAGAGACCCAGTACTTC. Translation: CASTLDGGEHQETQYF.

This clone showed up just once. J is TRBJ2-1 and V is TRBV6-8; D call uncertain. Trimming cost V 2 bases and J 3 bases, with 8 bases left between them. Looked up from germline, CDR1 is MNHGY and CDR2 is SAAAGT. The CDR3 totals 14 residues. CDR3 residues: CASSYISDYNEQFF. Here the CDR3 DNA reads TGTGCCAGCAGTTACATATCAGACTACAATGAGCAGTTCTTC.

This clone was observed a handful of times. The V and J genes are TRBV18 and TRBJ1-1, with unresolved D. CDR1 KGHSH and CDR2 LQKENI come from the germline V gene. V shed 2 bases and J shed 0 bases, with 13 bases lying between them. The CDR3 is made up of 16 amino acids. CDR3 amino acids: CASSPAAGLMNTEAFF. The CDR3 DNA sequence: TGTGCCAGCTCACCAGCAGCAGGCCTAATGAACACTGAAGCTTTCTTT.

The chain uses TRBV7-3 and TRBJ1-1, with 8 bases that match TRBD1. J gave up 1 base and V 1 base, and 2 bases lay outside the gene matches. CDR3 length: 15 residues. CDR1 and CDR2 (germline): SGHTA, FQGTGA. As DNA, the CDR3 is TGTGCCAGCAGCTTAAGTGGGACAGGGAACACTGAAGCTTTCTTT. It yields the protein CASSLSGTGNTEAFF.

This clone was seen a single time. V and J are TRBV5-6 and TRBJ1-1; 9 positions match TRBD1. Germline V lookup: CDR1 SGHDT, CDR2 YYEEEE. The CDR3 spans 14 residues. The ends lost 4 bases at V and 7 bases at J; junction bases unmatched: 8. CDR3 loop: CASSADRGGVEAFF. The CDR3 region has the DNA TGTGCCAGCAGCGCGGACAGGGGAGGAGTTGAAGCTTTCTTT.

This chain links TRBV29-1 with TRBJ1-4, with D maybe TRBD1 (6 bases). In germline, CDR1 is SQVTM, CDR2 ANQGSEA. Trimming removed 3 bases at V and 8 bases at J, with 16 bases between. The CDR3 is 14 amino acids. In DNA, the CDR3 is TGCAGCGTTGATGAGGGGGGGGCGAGGGAAAAACTGTTTTTT. Protein sequence: CSVDEGGAREKLFF. The full variable domain, completed using reference TRBV29-1 and TRBJ1-4, is SAVISQKPSRDICQRGTSLTIQCQVDSQVTMMFWYRQQPGQSLTLIATANQGSEATYESGFVIDKFPISRPNLTFSTLTVSNMSPEDSSIYLCSVDEGGAREKLFFGSGTQLSVL.

This clone was counted between two and nine times. The chain recombines TRBV2 with TRBJ1-1, with D possibly TRBD1 on 5 matching bases. There are 14 residues in the CDR3. Germline CDR1 is SNHLY and CDR2 is FYNNEI. V lost 6 bases and J lost 1, with 12 bases in between. The chain's CDR3 is CASRAQGGNTEAFF. The CDR3 nucleotides are TGTGCCAGCAGGGCCCAGGGAGGGAACACTGAAGCTTTCTTT.

The chain links TRBV6-6 to TRBJ1-1; no reliable D call. The CDR3 consists of 15 residues. Trimming removed 2 bases from V and 0 bases from J, with 10 bases in between. Germline CDR1 MNHNY, CDR2 SVGAGI (reference sequence). For the CDR3, the DNA is TGTGCCAGCAGTTACCCTCTGGACTTGAACACTGAAGCTTTCTTT. It specifies CASSYPLDLNTEAFF.

This chain joins TRBV13 and TRBJ1-5; D not certain. V lost 0 bases to trimming and J lost 6 bases, with 3 bases between them. The CDR3 contains 12 residues. CDR1 is PRHDT and CDR2 is FYEKMQ in the germline V gene (reference sequence). The CDR3 nucleotides are TGTGCCAGCAGCTTAGGCAGTCAGCCCCAGCATTTT. It codes for CASSLGSQPQHF.

This chain links TRBV5-1 with TRBJ2-1; 9 nucleotides align to TRBD2. The CDR3 extends over 16 amino acids. Unmatched junction bases numbered 8, after V lost 3 bases and J lost 4 bases. Per germline, CDR1 SGHRS and CDR2 YFSETQ. CDR3 amino acids: CASSSLAGNLYNEQFF. CDR3 in DNA: TGCGCCAGCAGCTCCCTAGCGGGGAATTTGTACAATGAGCAGTTCTTC.